Listed here are 26 T cell receptor beta chains from one sample, sequenced in a study of T cells in Graves' hyperthyroidism and ophthalmopathy. TCR beta CDR3 sequences were amplified from RNA transcripts. Initially, a first-round RT-PCR of the TCR CDR3 employed the HTBI primer set. TCRdb reprocessed the multiplex PCR reads with MiXCR, giving one entry per CDR3 protein. Found here are 450,000 to 600,000 distinct CDR3 sequences, 13% to 15% of them singletons; the top ten hold roughly 13%. The sample comprised blood. These receptors were collected from a woman aged 40 to 50 with Graves' hyperthyroidism.

This clonotype was seen a handful of times. The rearrangement uses TRBV30 and TRBJ2-5, with D tentatively TRBD2 (6 bases). The germline V and J ends were trimmed by 4 bases and 5 bases, with 20 bases remaining between them. The CDR3 spans 15 residues. Germline V lookup: CDR1 GTSNPN, CDR2 SVGIG (reference sequence). CDR3 loop: CAWTQGSGAGETQYF. As DNA, the CDR3 is TGTGCCTGGACCCAAGGCAGCGGTGCGGGGGAGACCCAGTACTTC.

This clonotype has at least ten counts. The junction departs from germline at one end; a sequencing error may be responsible. The chain has TRBV6-1 and TRBJ2-1, with 9 bases lining up with TRBD1. CDR3 length equals 15 residues. CDR1 and CDR2 (germline): MNHNS, SASEGT. CDR3 sequence reads: CASSPRTGALNQQFF. In nucleotides, the CDR3 is TGTGCCAGCAGCCCGCGGACAGGGGCCCTCAATCAGCAGTTCTTC.

This clonotype was counted between two and nine times. V usage is TRBV28 and J usage is TRBJ2-2; D is uncertain. The CDR3 has 15 residues. Deletions cut 4 bases from V and 1 base from J, with 10 bases between. In germline, CDR1 is MDHEN, CDR2 SYDVKM. The DNA of the CDR3 is TGTGCCAGCAGTTCCCAAGTAGGGAACACCGGGGAGCTGTTTTTT. This sequence encodes CASSSQVGNTGELFF.

This clonotype was recorded many times. V gene TRBV15 combines with J gene TRBJ1-5; D gene uncertain. Germline V CDR1 and CDR2: LNHNV, YYDKDF (reference sequence). The CDR3 loop spans 15 amino acids. With 2 bases removed from V and 0 bases from J, the gap between germline ends came to 8 bases. The CDR3 sequence is CATSRPPSSNQPQHF. For the CDR3, the DNA is TGTGCCACCAGCAGACCCCCCTCTAGCAATCAGCCCCAGCATTTT.

This clonotype has just one count. V gene TRBV20-1 combines with J gene TRBJ2-3, with 7 bases identical to TRBD2. Germline-derived CDR1 and CDR2 are DFQATT and SNEGSKA (reference sequence). The V gene end was trimmed by 0 bases and the J gene end by 0 bases; junction bases not matched to a gene: 0. The CDR3 is made up of 14 amino acids. The CDR3 DNA sequence: TGCAGTGCTAGAGACGGGGGGAGCACAGATACGCAGTATTTT. Its translation: CSARDGGSTDTQYF.

This clonotype was recorded a few times. The V and J genes are TRBV7-8 and TRBJ2-1; 9 nucleotides align to TRBD2. The germline CDR1 and CDR2 sequences are SGHVS and FQNEAQ. This CDR3 has 15 amino acids. V shed 6 bases, J shed 8 bases, and the junction held 11 bases outside the gene matches. CDR3 coding DNA: TGTGCCAGCAGAAACCTAGCGGGGAGGATAGATGAGCAGTTCTTC. Residues: CASRNLAGRIDEQFF.

The table lists this clonotype with many counts. This rearrangement joins TRBV3-1 to TRBJ2-7, with 8 positions matching TRBD2. The J segment lost 3 bases and the V segment lost 1 base, leaving 5 bases of the junction unmatched. The CDR3 has 15 residues. Germline CDR1 LGHDT, CDR2 YNNKEL (reference sequence). The CDR3 coding sequence is TGTGCCAGCAGCCAAGGCAAAGCGGGAGTCTACGAGCAGTACTTC. This gives the protein CASSQGKAGVYEQYF.

This clonotype was recorded many times. This chain uses TRBV20-1 with TRBJ2-3; D ambiguous. This CDR3 contains 13 residues. The V and J ends lost 7 bases and 2 bases respectively, with 13 bases between them. Germline loops: CDR1 DFQATT, CDR2 SNEGSKA (reference sequence). CDR3 loop: CSGNDPYTDTQYF. CDR3 coding DNA: TGCAGTGGGAATGATCCTTACACAGATACGCAGTATTTT.

There are many counts of this clonotype. The rearrangement joins TRBV5-1 to TRBJ2-2; possible D gene TRBD2, 5 bases. This CDR3 contains 16 residues. The germline V and J ends were trimmed by 4 bases and 6 bases, with 19 bases remaining between them. CDR1 is SGHRS and CDR2 is YFSETQ in the germline V gene. CDR3 bases: TGCGCCAGCAGCCGGCGGGTGGAAGGAGAGTCCGGGGAGCTGTTTTTT. This sequence encodes CASSRRVEGESGELFF. Using reference TRBV5-1 and TRBJ2-2 for the parts outside the CDR3, the full variable domain is KAGVTQTPRYLIKTRGQQVTLSCSPISGHRSVSWYQQTPGQGLQFLFEYFSETQRNKGNFPGRFSGRQFSNSRSEMNVSTLELGDSALYLCASSRRVEGESGELFFGEGSRLTVL.

This clonotype was observed at least ten times. The rearrangement links TRBV7-9 to TRBJ2-7; TRBD1 might be the D (6 bases). Germline CDR1 and CDR2: SEHNR and FQNEAQ (reference sequence). There are 13 residues in the CDR3. Trimming left V 6 bases short and J 5 bases short, with 14 bases between. CDR3 in DNA: TGTGCCAGCAGATGGACAGAGGCGGACGAGCAGTACTTC. Its translation: CASRWTEADEQYF.

This clonotype was counted many times. The rearrangement links TRBV27 to TRBJ2-2; D is uncertain. The CDR3 consists of 17 residues. Germline lookup yields CDR1 MNHEY and CDR2 SMNVEV (reference sequence). The V and J ends lost 4 bases and 7 bases respectively, with 22 bases between them. CDR3 in DNA: TGTGCCAGCAGTTCCGACACCCGAATTGTGGGTATCGGGGAGCTGTTTTTT. Translating gives CASSSDTRIVGIGELFF.

At least ten counts were recorded for this clonotype. J is TRBJ2-7 and V is TRBV9; D may be TRBD2 (5 bases). Germline V gives CDR1 SGDLS, CDR2 YYNGEE. This CDR3 spans 13 amino acids. Trimming took 0 bases from V and 3 from J, leaving 7 bases between them. The CDR3 here is CASSVDGIYEQYF. CDR3 DNA sequence: TGTGCCAGCAGCGTAGACGGGATCTACGAGCAGTACTTC.

Many counts were recorded for this clonotype. This chain links TRBV7-9 with TRBJ2-7, with a possible D match to TRBD1 (5 bases). Germline assignment: CDR1 SEHNR and CDR2 FQNEAQ (reference sequence). CDR3 length equals 15 residues. The V end was cut by 7 bases, the J end by 3 bases, with 19 bases between. CDR3 in amino acids: CASTNWPGKNYEQYF. CDR3 sequence (DNA): TGTGCCAGCACTAACTGGCCAGGGAAAAACTACGAGCAGTACTTC.

In this sample, this clonotype turned up once. The rearrangement joins TRBV29-1 to TRBJ1-6; tentative D call: TRBD1 (6 bases). Germline V lookup: CDR1 SQVTM, CDR2 ANQGSEA. Trimming cost V 6 bases and J 6 bases, with 18 bases left between them. This CDR3 is 15 amino acids long. The CDR3: CSVKKTGDTNSPLHF. The DNA for the CDR3 is TGCAGCGTGAAAAAGACAGGAGATACTAATTCACCCCTCCACTTT.

The chain couples TRBV7-9 to TRBJ2-1, with TRBD2 identical over 7 bases. J was trimmed by 1 base and V by 11 bases; bases with no gene match: 5. The CDR3 has 13 amino acids. CDR1 and CDR2 from the germline V gene are SEHNR and FQNEAQ (reference sequence). The CDR3 nucleotides are TGTGCCGGTGAGCGGGATTCCTACAATGAGCAGTTCTTC. Translated, it gives CAGERDSYNEQFF.

This clonotype has only a few counts. The genes are TRBV2 and TRBJ2-7, with 8 bases aligning to TRBD1. Per germline, CDR1 SNHLY and CDR2 FYNNEI. The CDR3 contains 16 residues. The ends lost 9 bases at V and 5 bases at J; junction bases unmatched: 18. CDR3 DNA: TGTGCCAGTGGGAAATTTGGACAGGGACCATGGGACGAGCAGTACTTC. Its translation: CASGKFGQGPWDEQYF. The full variable domain, its missing parts supplied by reference TRBV2 and TRBJ2-7, is EPEVTQTPSHQVTQMGQEVILRCVPISNHLYFYWYRQILGQKVEFLVSFYNNEISEKSEIFDDQFSVERPDGSNFTLKIRSTKLEDSAMYFCASGKFGQGPWDEQYFGPGTRLTVT.

Ten or more counts support this clonotype. This sequence joins TRBV28 and TRBJ2-7, with D perhaps matching TRBD2 (5 bases). Trimming pared 6 bases from V and 3 bases from J, leaving 9 bases between. The CDR3 runs to 12 residues. Germline CDR1 reads MDHEN; CDR2 reads SYDVKM. This chain's CDR3 is CASSNAGYEQYF. Written as DNA, the CDR3 is TGTGCCAGCAGCAATGCGGGCTACGAGCAGTACTTC.

This clonotype has just a few counts. The chain recombines TRBV2 with TRBJ1-2; the D is unclear. CDR1 is SNHLY, CDR2 FYNNEI, per germline. Trimming removed 7 bases from V and 0 bases from J, with 12 bases in between. CDR3 size: 14 residues. CDR3 bases: TGTGCCAGCAAAAAAGGACGAACTAACTATGGCTACACCTTC. Its translation is CASKKGRTNYGYTF.

This clonotype has a count of ten or more. V and J are TRBV15 and TRBJ2-1, with 7 bases identical to TRBD1. This CDR3 has 13 amino acids. The germline V gene has CDR1 LNHNV and CDR2 YYDKDF (reference sequence). V trimming: 2 bases; J trimming: 9 bases; junction bases outside the gene matches: 4. The CDR3 loop reads CATSRSTGVEQFF. The CDR3 bases are TGTGCCACCAGCAGATCCACAGGGGTTGAGCAGTTCTTC.

For this clonotype: One base away lies a much larger clone, so this may be a sequencing read error. The CDR3 does not end in the conserved phenylalanine or tryptophan, so this is likely a read error. The V gene is TRBV11-2, the J gene TRBJ2-1, with TRBD2 matching over 7 bases. V shed 4 bases and J 0 bases; nucleotides not matched to a gene: 9. This CDR3 has 17 amino acids. Germline V gives CDR1 SGHAT, CDR2 FQNNGV. CDR3 DNA: TGTGCCAGCAGCTACGATCTAGCGGCCTACTCCTACAATGAGCAGTTCTCC. Protein: CASSYDLAAYSYNEQFS.

The table lists this clonotype with many counts. V usage is TRBV28 and J usage is TRBJ2-7, with TRBD1 matching 7 bases. The CDR3 contains 15 residues. The germline V gene has CDR1 MDHEN and CDR2 SYDVKM. Trimming cost V 6 bases and J 3 bases; bases outside gene matches: 11. The CDR3 sequence is CASSETGQSYYEQYF. CDR3 nucleotides: TGTGCCAGCAGCGAAACGGGACAGAGCTACTACGAGCAGTACTTC.

This chain links TRBV29-1 with TRBJ1-4, with unresolved D. The germline V gene encodes CDR1 SQVTM and CDR2 ANQGSEA. There are 10 residues in the CDR3. V lost 4 bases, J lost 8 bases, and 5 bases lay in between. The CDR3 DNA reads TGCAGCGTTGGAGAAGAAAAACTGTTTTTT. It translates to CSVGEEKLFF.

This clonotype was seen at least ten times. The chain joins TRBV3-1 to TRBJ2-1; 14 bases match TRBD2. Germline V gene sequence: CDR1 LGHDT, CDR2 YNNKEL (reference sequence). This CDR3 region has 17 residues. The V segment lost 4 bases and the J segment 7 bases; nucleotides outside the gene matches: 9. DNA for the CDR3: TGTGCCAGCAGCCTATATCCCGGGACTAGCGGGAGTAATGAGCAGTTCTTC. Residues: CASSLYPGTSGSNEQFF.

In the case of this clonotype: Since a much larger clone is just one base distant, this may be a read error. This chain joins TRBV20-1 and TRBJ1-2; TRBD1 aligns across 8 bases. CDR3 length: 15 residues. Per the germline V gene, CDR1 is DFQATT and CDR2 is SNEGSKA (reference sequence). The trim removed 5 bases at V and 6 bases at J, leaving 14 bases unmatched. CDR3 DNA sequence: TGCAGTGCTTTACAGCCTTTGGACAGGGCAGATGGCTACACCTTC. Amino acids: CSALQPLDRADGYTF.

At least ten counts were recorded for this clonotype. CDR3: CSARDGGYNEQFF. In DNA, the CDR3 is TGCAGTGCTAGAGATGGGGGGTACAATGAGCAGTTCTTC. The chain is built from TRBV20-1 and TRBJ2-1; weak D call: TRBD2 (6 bases). V was trimmed by 0 bases and J by 4 bases, leaving 7 bases between them. Germline CDR1 is DFQATT and CDR2 is SNEGSKA (reference sequence). This CDR3 is 13 amino acids long.

The table lists this clonotype with many counts. The chain combines TRBV29-1 with TRBJ2-1; D unclear. CDR1 is SQVTM and CDR2 is ANQGSEA in the germline V gene. The CDR3 is made up of 12 amino acids. V lost 1 base, J lost 8 bases, and 9 bases lay in between. The CDR3 DNA reads TGCAGCGTTGAAGTCGGGCGAGATGAGCAGTTCTTC. Residues: CSVEVGRDEQFF.